The source of this TCR beta chain is a study of identical twins. This clonotype was recorded many times. Antigen: not known. Broader study findings: Twin sharing of out-of-frame TCR alpha was underestimated by models in monozygotic pairs.

Trimming cost V 0 bases and J 3 bases; bases outside gene matches: 4. Germline V gene data show CDR1 as SQVTM and CDR2 as ANQGSEA. This CDR3 has 15 amino acids. MiXCR was run by TCRdb on the 5' RACE reads, yielding one entry per CDR3 protein. In the table there are a few hundred thousand distinct CDR3 sequences, approximately 18% of which are singletons. The rearrangement links TRBV29-1 to TRBJ2-7; 11 positions match TRBD2. The sequencing input was naive T cells sorted from blood. This receptor was identified in a man aged 50 to 60 in good health. CDR3 loop: CSVEDLTSGDYEQYF. In nucleotides, the CDR3 is TGCAGCGTTGAAGATCTGACTAGCGGGGACTACGAGCAGTACTTC.